These 31 T cell receptor beta chains came from one sample sequenced in a study of blood T cell repertoires in COVID-19. The table came from immunoSEQ multiplex PCR; TCRdb's copy has only in-frame clones and leaves some out. The sample lists around 60,000 clones, roughly 85% occurring once. What was sequenced was peripheral blood. Every receptor here comes from a middle-aged man with acute or convalescent COVID-19.

The V gene is TRBV5-6, the J gene TRBJ2-7; 9 bases map to TRBD2. Trimming at V came to 4 bases and at J to 3 bases, leaving 8 bases not matched to a gene. This CDR3 is built from 15 residues. CDR1 and CDR2 (germline): SGHDT, YYEEEE. The CDR3 DNA is TGTGCCAGCAGCCTGGGGGCGCGGGGGGGCTACGAGCAGTACTTC. Translating it yields CASSLGARGGYEQYF.

The chain has TRBV30 and TRBJ2-7; TRBD2 matches 10 bases. The V segment lost 0 bases and the J segment 0 bases; nucleotides outside the gene matches: 11. The CDR3 contains 18 residues. Germline V gene data show CDR1 as GTSNPN and CDR2 as SVGIG (reference sequence). CDR3 nucleotide sequence: TGTGCCTGGAGTGTCCCTAAAGTCGGACTAGCGGCCTCCTACGAGCAGTACTTC. Amino acids: CAWSVPKVGLAASYEQYF.

This clone showed up just a few times. The chain uses TRBV19 and TRBJ1-5; 9 nucleotides match TRBD1. CDR3 length: 19 residues. Losses at the gene ends were 6 bases for V and 0 bases for J; bases not matched to a gene: 15. From germline, CDR1 is LNHDA and CDR2 SQIVND (reference sequence). The DNA for the CDR3 is TGTGCCAGTAGAGAGGACAGGGGTTTTGACTTATTTAGCAATCAGCCCCAGCATTTT. The encoded protein is CASREDRGFDLFSNQPQHF.

This chain links TRBV25-1 with TRBJ1-2; D is undetermined. This CDR3 has 12 residues. Per the germline V gene, CDR1 is MGHDK and CDR2 is SYGVNS. V was trimmed by 4 bases and J by 3 bases, leaving 6 bases between them. For the CDR3, the DNA is TGTGCCAGCAGTGGCGGGGACTATGGCTACACCTTC. Its translation is CASSGGDYGYTF.

The chain is built from TRBV11-3 and TRBJ2-1; 8 bases are shared with TRBD2. Per the germline V gene, CDR1 is SGHNT and CDR2 is YENEEA. This CDR3 is built from 14 residues. The V segment lost 6 bases and the J segment 5 bases; nucleotides outside the gene matches: 6. The chain's CDR3 is CASRGPGLDNEQFF. The CDR3 DNA reads as TGTGCCAGCAGGGGTCCGGGACTAGACAATGAGCAGTTCTTC.

The chain is built from TRBV12-5 and TRBJ1-4, with D possibly matching TRBD1 (6 bases). Trimming left V 6 bases short and J 5 bases short, with 19 bases between. This CDR3 contains 16 residues. The germline CDR1 and CDR2 sequences are LGHNT and FRNRAP. The CDR3 is CASGPGGRGENEKLFF. The CDR3 nucleotides are TGTGCTAGTGGCCCCGGAGGCAGGGGTGAAAATGAAAAACTGTTTTTT.

The genes are TRBV5-1 and TRBJ2-5; the D gene is possibly TRBD2 (5 bases). V lost 0 bases, J lost 3 bases, and 6 bases lay in between. The CDR3 length is 13 residues. CDR1 and CDR2 (germline): SGHRS, YFSETQ. In DNA form, the CDR3 reads TGCGCCAGCAGCTTGGGGGAGAAAGAGACCCAGTACTTC. Translation gives CASSLGEKETQYF.

This clone was counted only a few times. This chain links TRBV30 with TRBJ1-1; D gene uncertain. Trimming stripped 1 base from V and 3 bases from J, with 15 bases between. CDR1 is GTSNPN and CDR2 is SVGIG in the germline V gene (reference sequence). This CDR3 spans 15 amino acids. CDR3 bases: TGTGCCTGGAGTGAAAAGGGTCGGGGAGACACTGAAGCTTTCTTT. The encoded protein is CAWSEKGRGDTEAFF.

The J gene is TRBJ1-1, the V gene TRBV14; D uncertain. CDR1 is SGHDN and CDR2 is FVKESK in the germline V gene. This CDR3 contains 14 residues. V lost 4 bases, J lost 1 base, and 10 bases lay in between. The CDR3: CASSPLTSNTEAFF. In nucleotides, the CDR3 is TGTGCCAGCAGCCCCCTTACATCGAACACTGAAGCTTTCTTT.

This clone has a single count. CDR3 sequence reads: CSASDRTTNYGYTF. The DNA of the CDR3 is TGCAGTGCTAGTGATCGGACAACCAACTATGGCTACACCTTC. V usage is TRBV20-1 and J usage is TRBJ1-2, with D tentatively TRBD1 (5 bases). The CDR3 is 14 amino acids. V dropped 3 bases and J dropped 2 bases, with 13 bases sitting between them. CDR1 and CDR2 from the germline V gene are DFQATT and SNEGSKA (reference sequence).

The chain links TRBV5-1 to TRBJ2-3; a possible D gene is TRBD2 (6 bases). The V gene lost 5 bases and the J gene lost 0 bases, with 13 bases spanning the gap. Germline CDR1 SGHRS, CDR2 YFSETQ. The CDR3 loop spans 15 amino acids. CDR3 sequence: CASSLIRGSTDTQYF. The CDR3 DNA reads as TGCGCCAGCAGTTTAATTCGGGGGAGCACAGATACGCAGTATTTT.

The chain recombines TRBV6-5 with TRBJ1-5, with 7 bases fitting TRBD1. CDR3 length equals 14 residues. Germline V lookup: CDR1 MNHEY, CDR2 SVGAGI. Trimming removed 6 bases from V and 10 bases from J; junction bases left unmatched: 12. CDR3 loop: CASRRGTEPNPQHF. CDR3 DNA sequence: TGTGCCAGCAGGCGCGGGACAGAACCGAATCCCCAGCATTTT.

This clone appeared many times. The chain combines TRBV5-1 with TRBJ1-6, with D maybe TRBD1 (5 bases). This CDR3 is built from 14 residues. Deletions cut 5 bases from V and 10 bases from J, with 16 bases between. CDR1 is SGHRS and CDR2 is YFSETQ in the germline V gene. CDR3 residues: CASSSGGGFSPLHF. DNA of the CDR3: TGCGCCAGCAGTTCAGGCGGGGGGTTCTCACCCCTCCACTTT.

The gene calls are TRBV5-1 and TRBJ1-1; tentative D call: TRBD1 (5 bases). Germline values: CDR1 SGHRS, CDR2 YFSETQ. Trimming cost V 0 bases and J 7 bases, with 16 bases left between them. The length of the CDR3 is 15 residues. The CDR3, as DNA: TGCGCCAGCAGCTTGGAGGGTCAGGGTCGCTTTGAAGCTTTCTTT. Its translation is CASSLEGQGRFEAFF.

This clone occurred once. The chain joins TRBV6-5 to TRBJ2-1; D gene unclear. The germline V and J ends were trimmed by 10 bases and 8 bases, with 21 bases remaining between them. Germline V gene lookup returns CDR1 MNHEY and CDR2 SVGAGI. This CDR3 is built from 14 residues. This CDR3 is CATAENQPTDEQFF. The DNA of the CDR3 is TGTGCCACAGCAGAGAACCAGCCTACAGATGAGCAGTTCTTC.

The CDR3 sequence: CASSPGQMNTEAFF. CDR3 nucleotide sequence: TGTGCCAGCAGCCCGGGACAGATGAACACTGAAGCTTTCTTT. V is TRBV11-2 and J is TRBJ1-1; 7 bases align to TRBD1. The J segment lost 0 bases and the V segment lost 5 bases, leaving 3 bases of the junction unmatched. Per germline, CDR1 SGHAT and CDR2 FQNNGV. This CDR3 is 14 amino acids long.

The chain combines TRBV6-1 with TRBJ1-4; TRBD1 aligns across 7 bases. V dropped 0 bases and J dropped 7; count of bases not matched to a gene: 5. The V gene's germline CDR1 is MNHNS and CDR2 SASEGT. CDR3 length: 15 amino acids. CDR3 sequence: CASSEALGDSEKLFF. Written as DNA, the CDR3 is TGTGCCAGCAGTGAAGCGCTGGGGGACAGTGAAAAACTGTTTTTT.

The chain couples TRBV10-2 to TRBJ2-2; weak D call: TRBD2 (6 bases). Trimming removed 6 bases at V and 1 base at J, with 12 bases between. In germline, CDR1 is WSHSY, CDR2 SAAADI. The CDR3 covers 15 residues. CDR3 DNA: TGCGCCAGCAGAGGGGACTTCCTGAACACCGGGGAGCTGTTTTTT. Translated, it gives CASRGDFLNTGELFF.

The V gene is TRBV7-8, the J gene TRBJ1-1; 7 bases fit TRBD1. CDR1 is SGHVS, CDR2 FQNEAQ, per germline. The CDR3 extends over 14 amino acids. The V segment lost 5 bases and the J segment 2 bases; nucleotides outside the gene matches: 5. CDR3 nucleotide sequence: TGTGCCAGCAGCCCTTGGGACAGCAACACTGAAGCTTTCTTT. Its translation is CASSPWDSNTEAFF.

The rearrangement links TRBV6-5 to TRBJ1-5; perhaps TRBD1 as D (5 bases). Germline V gives CDR1 MNHEY, CDR2 SVGAGI. The V gene lost 2 bases and the J gene lost 7 bases, with 12 bases spanning the gap. The CDR3 covers 14 residues. CDR3 coding DNA: TGTGCCAGCAGTTACGGGAGGGGCGGACAGCCCCAGCATTTT. Its translation: CASSYGRGGQPQHF.

This clone was picked up one time. The chain is built from TRBV5-1 and TRBJ1-2, with 8 bases aligning to TRBD1. Germline trimming cut 4 bases from V and 14 bases from J; bases unmatched to any gene: 22. The CDR3 runs 16 residues. Germline V CDR1 and CDR2: SGHRS, YFSETQ. CDR3 in amino acids: CASSPKTMQGAPGGTF. CDR3 nucleotide sequence: TGCGCCAGCAGCCCGAAAACTATGCAGGGGGCGCCGGGCGGGACCTTC.

This chain connects TRBV5-1 to TRBJ1-3; maybe TRBD1 (5 bases). V dropped 0 bases and J dropped 8 bases, with 12 bases sitting between them. Germline V gene sequence: CDR1 SGHRS, CDR2 YFSETQ. The CDR3 extends over 14 amino acids. CDR3 loop: CASSLGGAMDTIYF. CDR3 DNA: TGCGCCAGCAGCTTGGGGGGCGCTATGGACACCATATATTTT.

This chain links TRBV10-2 with TRBJ1-1; 9 bases align to TRBD1. The V gene's germline CDR1 is WSHSY and CDR2 SAAADI. This CDR3 has 15 residues. V shed 4 bases and J 1 base; nucleotides not matched to a gene: 4. The CDR3 DNA reads as TGCGCCAGCAGTGGAACAGGGGGCAGGAACACTGAAGCTTTCTTT. It is translated as CASSGTGGRNTEAFF.

The chain recombines TRBV29-1 with TRBJ1-1; D not resolved. Trimming took off 4 bases at V and 3 bases at J, with 9 bases between the two ends. The V gene's germline CDR1 is SQVTM and CDR2 ANQGSEA. The CDR3 extends over 12 amino acids. This CDR3 is CSVAQYDTEAFF. The CDR3 DNA follows: TGCAGCGTTGCTCAGTATGACACTGAAGCTTTCTTT.

The chain combines TRBV5-1 with TRBJ1-1; D is perhaps TRBD1 (5 bases). CDR1 and CDR2 (germline): SGHRS, YFSETQ. V lost 5 bases and J 5 bases, leaving 19 bases between the germline ends. The CDR3 length is 15 residues. The CDR3 coding sequence is TGCGCCAGCAGTTTTGAGCTGACAGCACCTACTGAAGCTTTCTTT. Translated, it gives CASSFELTAPTEAFF.

The chain uses TRBV29-1 and TRBJ1-3; TRBD1 agrees at 9 bases. V lost 6 bases and J lost 1; bases outside the gene matches: 7. This CDR3 is 15 amino acids long. CDR1 and CDR2 from the germline V gene are SQVTM and ANQGSEA. The CDR3, as DNA: TGCAGCGTGACCGGGACAGGGACTTCTGGAAACACCATATATTTT. This gives the protein CSVTGTGTSGNTIYF.

V is TRBV19 and J is TRBJ1-5; perhaps TRBD1 as D (6 bases). CDR3 length equals 13 residues. V was cut by 7 bases and J by 4 bases, with 11 bases left in between. The germline V gene has CDR1 LNHDA and CDR2 SQIVND (reference sequence). This CDR3 is CASTRDRNQPQHF. The CDR3 DNA reads as TGTGCCAGTACCCGAGACAGGAATCAGCCCCAGCATTTT.

The chain joins TRBV18 to TRBJ2-6, with 7 bases aligning to TRBD2. The CDR3 is 20 amino acids. The ends lost 3 bases at V and 0 bases at J; junction bases unmatched: 14. Germline lookup yields CDR1 KGHSH and CDR2 LQKENI. CDR3 in DNA: TGTGCCAGCTCACCTTATTGGGAGGGGCCTCGAGCCTCTGGGGCCAACGTCCTGACTTTC. Translation: CASSPYWEGPRASGANVLTF. The whole variable domain, filled in from reference TRBV18 and TRBJ2-6, reads NAGVMQNPRHLVRRRGQEARLRCSPMKGHSHVYWYRQLPEEGLKFMVYLQKENIIDESGMPKERFSAEFPKEGPSILRIQQVVRGDSAAYFCASSPYWEGPRASGANVLTFGAGSRLTVL.

The chain links TRBV5-4 to TRBJ1-6, with 8 positions matching TRBD1. The trim removed 1 base at V and 8 bases at J, leaving 5 bases unmatched. In germline, CDR1 is SGHNT, CDR2 YYREEE (reference sequence). The CDR3 totals 15 residues. The CDR3 spells CASSLRDRQDSPLHF. The CDR3 DNA is TGTGCCAGCAGCTTGCGGGACAGGCAAGATTCACCCCTCCACTTT. Looking up the rest from reference TRBV5-4 and TRBJ1-6 gives the full variable domain: ETGVTQSPTHLIKTRGQQVTLRCSSQSGHNTVSWYQQALGQGPQFIFQYYREEENGRGNFPPRFSGLQFPNYSSELNVNALELDDSALYLCASSLRDRQDSPLHFGNGTRLTVT.

This clone was seen more than once but under ten times. In the same sample, other DNA sequences code for this CDR3. The chain employs TRBV12-3 or TRBV12-4 and TRBJ1-3; tentatively, D is TRBD1 (5 bases). Trimming removed 8 bases at V and 0 bases at J, with 8 bases between. The CDR3 covers 13 residues. As DNA, the CDR3 is TGTGCCAGCGGGGCACCCTCTGGAAACACCATATATTTT. Its translation: CASGAPSGNTIYF.

The rearrangement joins TRBV7-2 to TRBJ2-5; 8 nucleotides line up with TRBD1. The CDR3 loop spans 14 amino acids. Germline V lookup: CDR1 SGHTA, CDR2 FQGNSA. J gave up 4 bases and V 4 bases, and 5 bases lay outside the gene matches. Written as DNA, the CDR3 is TGTGCCAGCAGCTCGAGACAGGGGTCAGAGACCCAGTACTTC. Protein sequence: CASSSRQGSETQYF.